The 3 T cell receptor beta chains reported below all come from one sample, sequenced in a study of blood T cell repertoires in COVID-19. Method: immunoSEQ multiplex PCR; TCRdb's copy keeps in-frame clones and lacks some. The sample lists under 150,000 clones, about nine tenths occurring once. Sequencing input: peripheral blood. The receptors here all came from a human donor with active COVID-19. The donor label of this sample is uncertain.

The rearrangement joins TRBV11-3 to TRBJ2-1; unclear D gene. V was shortened by 2 bases and J by 5 bases, with 10 bases between the two germline ends. The CDR3 runs to 14 residues. The germline V gene has CDR1 SGHNT and CDR2 YENEEA. CDR3 loop: CASSLNLQNNEQFF. CDR3 sequence (DNA): TGTGCCAGCAGCTTAAATTTGCAGAACAATGAGCAGTTCTTC. The whole variable domain, filled in from reference TRBV11-3 and TRBJ2-1, reads EAGVVQSPRYKIIEKKQPVAFWCNPISGHNTLYWYLQNLGQGPELLIRYENEEAVDDSQLPKDRFSAERLKGVDSTLKIQPAELGDSAVYLCASSLNLQNNEQFFGPGTRLTVL.

This chain connects TRBV4-1 to TRBJ2-3, with a weak D call TRBD2 (5 bases). The length of the CDR3 is 16 residues. V lost 0 bases and J lost 2, with 12 bases in between. Per germline, CDR1 MGHRA and CDR2 YSYEKL. This CDR3 reads CASSQDASSTTDTQYF. The CDR3 region has the DNA TGCGCCAGCAGCCAAGATGCTAGCAGCACCACAGATACGCAGTATTTT.

About this clone itself: The identical CDR3 is also encoded by other nucleotide sequences in the sample. This sequence joins TRBV6-5 and TRBJ2-5, with 8 nucleotides matching TRBD2. V was clipped by 6 bases and J by 2 bases; unmatched bases: 2. From germline, CDR1 is MNHEY and CDR2 SVGAGI. The CDR3 length is 13 residues. The CDR3 DNA sequence: TGTGCCAGCAGCCGGGGGGGGCAAGAGACCCAGTACTTC. Amino acids: CASSRGGQETQYF.